Listed below are T cell receptor beta chains from one sample, sequenced in a study of cytomegalovirus exposure and HLA in healthy donors. Sequencing was performed with immunoSEQ multiplex PCR; in TCRdb, only in-frame clones are kept and a portion is missing. The sample records about 190,000 clones, about nine tenths being singletons. Material for sequencing was PBMCs. These receptor sequences come from a man in his thirties or forties in good health and CMV-seronegative. Both conserved end residues are part of each CDR3. A D gene is named only where the DNA matches it firmly. Expanded clones are given a class, and other clones once, few, many or no size at all.

>NA|NA|TRBJ1-1|TRBV10-1
TGCGCCAGCAGTGAGAGAAGCGGGGACGAAGCTTTCTTT
CASSERSGDEAFF
>NA|once|TRBJ2-2|TRBV5-8
TGTGCCAGCAGTCTCCCGGGTCGGATTGGCACCGGGGAGCTGTTTTTT
CASSLPGRIGTGELFF
>TRBD1|NA|TRBJ2-2|TRBV14
TGTGCCAGCAGCCGTGGGACAGGGGACGGGGAGCTGTTTTTT
CASSRGTGDGELFF
>NA|NA|TRBJ1-2|TRBV28
TGTGCCAGCACCACCCGGAGGGTTTATGGCTACACCTTC
CASTTRRVYGYTF
>TRBD1|NA|TRBJ2-1|TRBV28
TGTGCCAGCAGTTTATGGACAGGGGGTAGGAATGAGCAGTTCTTC
CASSLWTGGRNEQFF
>NA|NA|TRBJ2-7|TRBV28
TGTGCCAGCAGTTCAGAAACAGGGTACGACGAGCAGTACTTC
CASSSETGYDEQYF
>NA|NA|TRBJ1-2|TRBV9
TGTGCCAGCAGCCCCGGACAGACCTATGGCTACACCTTC
CASSPGQTYGYTF
>NA|NA|TRBJ2-7|TRBV14
TGTGCCAGCAGCCAAAGGCCAGGGCCCTACGAGCAGTACTTC
CASSQRPGPYEQYF
>TRBD2|NA|TRBJ2-5|TRBV6-5
TGTGCCAGCAGTACGGGGGGAGAGACCCAGTACTTC
CASSTGGETQYF
>TRBD2|NA|TRBJ2-7|TRBV5-1
TGCGCCAGCAGCCCGTCCGGGGCTAGCGGCACCTACGAGCAGTACTTC
CASSPSGASGTYEQYF
>TRBD1|NA|TRBJ1-6|TRBV4-1
TGCGCCAGCAGCCAAGCTGGGACAGAGAGTACCAATTCACCCCTCCACTTT
CASSQAGTESTNSPLHF
>NA|NA|TRBJ1-5|TRBV14
TGTGCCAGCAGCCAAGTCAGGGGATATCAGCCCCAGCATTTT
CASSQVRGYQPQHF
>NA|NA|TRBJ2-2|TRBV27
TGTGCCAGCAGGGGGGCGGGAGTTGCCGGGGAGCTGTTTTTT
CASRGAGVAGELFF
>NA|NA|TRBJ1-3|TRBV27
NA
CASSVRWGLGNTVYF
>NA|NA|TRBJ2-7|TRBV18
TGTGCCAGCTCACCTGACAGGACCTACGAGCAGTACTTC
CASSPDRTYEQYF
>TRBD1|NA|TRBJ2-7|TRBV7-6
TGTGCCAGCAGCTTAGACAGGGGGCTTATCTACGAGCAGTACTTC
CASSLDRGLIYEQYF
>TRBD1|NA|TRBJ1-1|TRBV28
TGTGCCAGCAGAATTACAGGGGGAGCCATGAACACTGAAGCTTTCTTT
CASRITGGAMNTEAFF
>NA|NA|TRBJ1-4|TRBV6-1
TGTGCCAGCAGATCGGGAGGCAGTGAAAAACTGTTTTTT
CASRSGGSEKLFF
>TRBD1|NA|TRBJ1-1|TRBV11-2
TGTGCCAGCAGCGCGGGACAGCTTGAAGCTTTCTTT
CASSAGQLEAFF